Listed below are T cell receptor beta chains from one sample, sequenced in a study of blood T cell repertoires in COVID-19. Sequenced by immunoSEQ multiplex PCR; TCRdb stores in-frame clones only, minus some. The sample has more than 95,000 clones, approximately 80% seen once. The specimen was peripheral blood. These receptors were collected from a man between 60 and 75 years old with acute or convalescent COVID-19. The CDR3 runs from the conserved cysteine through the conserved F or W. Each record gives: D gene, J gene, V gene, clone size, CDR3 DNA, CDR3 protein. A D gene is named only where the DNA matches it firmly. Clone size is not always given. Where it is, it says once, few, many or a class for expanded clones.

>-|TRBJ1-2|TRBV19|-
TGTGCCAGTGTTGGACAAAGCGGGACATTCTATGGCTACACCTTC
CASVGQSGTFYGYTF
>-|TRBJ2-5|TRBV7-3|-
TGTGCCAGCAGCTTAACACTACAAGAGACCCAGTACTTC
CASSLTLQETQYF
>TRBD2|TRBJ2-1|TRBV4-1|-
TGCGCCAGCAGCCGGCCGGGACTAGTGGGTGAGCAGTTCTTC
CASSRPGLVGEQFF
>-|TRBJ1-2|TRBV5-1|once
TGCGCCAGCAGCGGCCTACAGGCGAACTATGGCTACACCTTC
CASSGLQANYGYTF
>-|TRBJ2-3|TRBV10-3|few
TGTGCCATCAGTGAGGGCAGGGAGGTCACAGATACGCAGTATTTT
CAISEGREVTDTQYF
>TRBD1|TRBJ2-1|TRBV18|-
TGTGCCAGCTCACCGTTACAGGGGGAGCAGTTCTTC
CASSPLQGEQFF
>TRBD1|TRBJ2-7|TRBV6-5|-
TGTGCCAGCAGACCCGGGACAGTAGCCTACGAGCAGTACTTC
CASRPGTVAYEQYF
>-|TRBJ1-1|TRBV5-6|once
TGTGCCAGCAGCAACCACAGGGAGGGGCACACTGAAGCTTTCTTT
CASSNHREGHTEAFF
>-|TRBJ2-1|TRBV6-2/TRBV6-3|-
TGTGCCAGCAGTCTCGGAGGAGAGCAGTTCTTC
CASSLGGEQFF
>TRBD2|TRBJ2-2|TRBV11-2|-
TGTGCCAGCAGCCATACTAGCGGGAGTATCCCCGGGGAGCTGTTTTTT
CASSHTSGSIPGELFF
>TRBD1|TRBJ2-2|TRBV9|-
TGTGCCAGCACGGGGACAGGGAACACCGGGGAGCTGTTTTTT
CASTGTGNTGELFF
>-|TRBJ1-1|TRBV19|-
TGTGCCAGTAGTATTTCCTACTACACTGAAGCTTTCTTT
CASSISYYTEAFF
>-|TRBJ1-3|TRBV9|-
TGTGCCAGCAGCTTCCTGGCCAACTCTGGAAACACCATATATTTT
CASSFLANSGNTIYF
>-|TRBJ2-1|TRBV6-1|-
TGTGCCAGCAGTCCAGGGGATGAGCAGTTCTTC
CASSPGDEQFF
>-|TRBJ2-7|TRBV6-2/TRBV6-3|-
TGTGCCAGCAGTTACCCATCCCACGAGCAGTACTTC
CASSYPSHEQYF
>TRBD2|TRBJ2-1|TRBV11-1|-
TGTGCCAGCAGCTTAGGGGGACTAGGTATCGATGAGCAGTTCTTC
CASSLGGLGIDEQFF
>TRBD1|TRBJ1-2|TRBV18|-
TGTGCCAGCTCACCAACCGGGACAGGGGGCTATGGCTACACCTTC
CASSPTGTGGYGYTF
>-|TRBJ1-5|TRBV21-1|-
TGTGCCAGTTTGACAGGGGGTAGAGAACAGCCCCAGCATTTT
CASLTGGREQPQHF
>-|TRBJ2-3|TRBV18|-
TGTGCCAGCTCACCCCCTCCCACAGATACGCAGTATTTT
CASSPPPTDTQYF
>-|TRBJ1-2|TRBV5-6|-
TGTGCCAGCAGCCAAAGCCCAGGGGTGGGCTATGGCTACACCTTC
CASSQSPGVGYGYTF
>-|TRBJ2-2|TRBV7-3|-
TGTGCCAGCAGCCCCCGTCACAGGGAGAACACCGGGGAGCTGTTTTTT
CASSPRHRENTGELFF
>TRBD2|TRBJ2-1|TRBV27|-
TGTGCCAGCACCCCCATTGGAGAGGTTAGCGGGGGGATTTCGTTCTTC
CASTPIGEVSGGISFF
>-|TRBJ1-2|TRBV3-1/TRBV3-2|-
TGTGCCAGCAGCGGAGATGGCTACACCTTC
CASSGDGYTF
>TRBD1|TRBJ2-5|TRBV10-3|once
TGTGCCATCAGTGATCCCCAGGGGGCGCTAGAGACCCAGTACTTC
CAISDPQGALETQYF
>TRBD2|TRBJ2-1|TRBV5-1|-
TGCGCCAGCAGCCGGACCCTTCTAGCGGCGAACAATGAGCAGTTCTTC
CASSRTLLAANNEQFF
>TRBD1|TRBJ1-3|TRBV12-5|once
TGTGCTAGTGGGTTACAGGGGGCTGGGGGAAACACCATATATTTT
CASGLQGAGGNTIYF